Following are 32 T cell receptor beta chains from one sample sequenced in a study of blood T cell repertoires in COVID-19. Clones were sequenced by immunoSEQ multiplex PCR, and TCRdb holds only the in-frame ones, with some missing. The data show 200,000 to 300,000 clones, roughly 91% seen once. Sequencing was carried out using PBMCs or T cells enriched from blood (not recorded which). Every receptor here comes from a woman younger than 45 with acute COVID-19.

V and J are TRBV7-9 and TRBJ2-1, with 8 bases matching TRBD1. CDR3 length equals 14 residues. Trimming removed 5 bases from V and 5 bases from J; junction bases left unmatched: 5. Germline-derived CDR1 and CDR2 are SEHNR and FQNEAQ (reference sequence). The CDR3 DNA reads as TGTGCCAGCAGCGAGGACAGGGAACACAATGAGCAGTTCTTC. Its protein product is CASSEDREHNEQFF.

The chain combines TRBV27 with TRBJ2-7, with TRBD1 identical over 10 bases. J was trimmed by 0 bases and V by 5 bases; bases with no gene match: 1. The germline V gene has CDR1 MNHEY and CDR2 SMNVEV (reference sequence). This CDR3 has 14 amino acids. This chain's CDR3 is CASSRQGASYEQYF. The CDR3 DNA reads as TGTGCCAGCAGTAGACAGGGGGCCTCCTACGAGCAGTACTTC.

The chain links TRBV15 to TRBJ1-5; D unresolved. Per the germline V gene, CDR1 is LNHNV and CDR2 is YYDKDF (reference sequence). Trimming stripped 0 bases from V and 5 bases from J, with 14 bases between. The CDR3 loop spans 16 amino acids. Written as DNA, the CDR3 is TGTGCCACCAGCAGAGATTTACGTCCCGGGGATCAGCCCCAGCATTTT. It is translated as CATSRDLRPGDQPQHF.

The rearrangement links TRBV5-6 to TRBJ2-2; the D gene is possibly TRBD2 (5 bases). The germline gives CDR1 SGHDT, CDR2 YYEEEE. Trimming pared 0 bases from V and 3 bases from J, leaving 9 bases between. The CDR3 contains 15 residues. CDR3 protein: CASSLDGEYTGELFF. CDR3 bases: TGTGCCAGCAGCTTGGACGGGGAATACACCGGGGAGCTGTTTTTT.

The V and J genes are TRBV30 and TRBJ1-6, with 7 bases fitting TRBD1. With V trimmed by 2 bases and J by 4 bases, 5 bases remained unmatched. The length of the CDR3 is 15 residues. The germline CDR1 and CDR2 sequences are GTSNPN and SVGIG (reference sequence). CDR3 DNA: TGTGCCTGGAGTCGGGGCAGGGGGTATAATTCACCCCTCCACTTT. The encoded protein is CAWSRGRGYNSPLHF.

The chain has TRBV30 and TRBJ1-6, with 8 nucleotides matching TRBD1. Germline loops: CDR1 GTSNPN, CDR2 SVGIG (reference sequence). Trimming took 3 bases from V and 5 from J; bases not matched to a gene: 12. This CDR3 contains 17 residues. Here the CDR3 DNA reads TGTGCCTGGAGGGATATCCAGGGGGCGCTAAATAATTCACCCCTCCACTTT. This translates into CAWRDIQGALNNSPLHF.

V gene TRBV27 combines with J gene TRBJ2-7; 7 positions agree with TRBD2. This CDR3 has 11 amino acids. V trimming: 8 bases; J trimming: 3 bases; junction bases outside the gene matches: 1. The germline V gene has CDR1 MNHEY and CDR2 SMNVEV (reference sequence). The DNA of the CDR3 is TGTGCCAGCGGGGGGGACTACGAGCAGTACTTC. The encoded protein is CASGGDYEQYF.

The V call is TRBV5-8, the J call TRBJ1-4; perhaps TRBD1 as D (5 bases). Germline V CDR1 and CDR2: SGHTS, YDEGEE. The CDR3 spans 14 residues. Trimming took 4 bases from V and 4 from J, leaving 11 bases between them. The CDR3 nucleotides are TGTGCCAGCAGCGCGGGACTGCGTAATGAAAAACTGTTTTTT. Amino acids: CASSAGLRNEKLFF.

The rearrangement joins TRBV3-1 (or the pseudogene TRBV3-2) to TRBJ1-2; TRBD1 matches at 7 bases. Germline CDR1 is LGHDT and CDR2 is YNNKEL (reference sequence). Losses at the gene ends were 4 bases for V and 6 bases for J; bases not matched to a gene: 5. The CDR3 length is 13 residues. The CDR3, as DNA: TGTGCCAGCAGCCGGACCGGGACAGATGGCTACACCTTC. Its protein is CASSRTGTDGYTF.

The chain carries TRBV10-3 and TRBJ2-3; TRBD2 aligns across 9 bases. The ends lost 3 bases at V and 2 bases at J; junction bases unmatched: 24. There are 22 residues in the CDR3. The germline gives CDR1 ENHRY, CDR2 SYGVKD. Written as DNA, the CDR3 is TGTGCCATCAGTGACGATGGGGCGGAGCAGGGGCAAGCGGGGGGATTCACAGATACGCAGTATTTT. Translation gives CAISDDGAEQGQAGGFTDTQYF.

The CDR3 loop is CASSQFRAFNEKLFF. The CDR3 DNA is TGTGCCAGCAGCCAATTTCGAGCGTTTAATGAAAAACTGTTTTTT. The J gene is TRBJ1-4, the V gene TRBV4-2; D remains ambiguous. The germline CDR1 and CDR2 sequences are LGHNA and YNFKEQ. With 2 bases removed from V and 4 bases from J, the gap between germline ends came to 11 bases. The CDR3 consists of 15 residues.

The CDR3 bases are TGTGCCTGTCCTACAGGGTTGGGGGAGCTGTTTTTT. It translates to CACPTGLGELFF. V is TRBV30 and J is TRBJ2-2, with D possibly TRBD1 on 6 matching bases. This CDR3 contains 12 residues. Trimming removed 6 bases at V and 8 bases at J, with 13 bases between. CDR1 and CDR2 from the germline V gene are GTSNPN and SVGIG (reference sequence).

This chain connects TRBV9 to TRBJ1-2; 8 bases agree with TRBD1. J lost 8 bases, V lost 6 bases, and 18 bases had no gene match. The CDR3 has 16 residues. Germline assignment: CDR1 SGDLS and CDR2 YYNGEE. The CDR3 nucleotides read TGTGCCAGCAACCAACCTCCCAGGGGGCCCTTCACAGGCTACACCTTC. Protein product: CASNQPPRGPFTGYTF.

The chain recombines TRBV30 with TRBJ1-5, with D maybe TRBD1 (6 bases). CDR3 size: 12 residues. Deletions cut 4 bases from V and 7 bases from J, with 11 bases between. Germline V gene sequence: CDR1 GTSNPN, CDR2 SVGIG (reference sequence). The DNA of the CDR3 is TGTGCCTGGAATTACAGGGCGCAGCCCCAGCATTTT. Translation gives CAWNYRAQPQHF.

The chain links TRBV7-2 to TRBJ2-7; 9 bases map to TRBD1. The CDR3 covers 15 residues. Germline-derived CDR1 and CDR2 are SGHTA and FQGNSA. The junction had 4 bases not matched to a gene; V was cut back by 1 base and J by 3 bases. The CDR3 here is CASSLDPGQGYEQYF. CDR3 sequence (DNA): TGTGCCAGCAGCTTAGACCCGGGACAGGGCTACGAGCAGTACTTC.

The genes are TRBV3-1 (or the pseudogene TRBV3-2) and TRBJ2-7; TRBD2 agrees at 8 bases. CDR3 length equals 15 residues. The V gene's germline CDR1 is LGHDT and CDR2 YNNKEL (reference sequence). V shed 4 bases, J shed 0 bases, and the junction held 5 bases outside the gene matches. CDR3 sequence (DNA): TGTGCCAGCAGCCCAAAGCGGGGGCCCTCCTACGAGCAGTACTTC. Encoded protein: CASSPKRGPSYEQYF.

The rearrangement links TRBV4-1 to TRBJ2-3, with 10 positions matching TRBD2. Germline V gene sequence: CDR1 MGHRA, CDR2 YSYEKL. This CDR3 has 17 amino acids. The V and J ends lost 3 bases and 4 bases, in that order; junction bases with no gene match: 10. DNA of the CDR3: TGCGCCAGCAGCCACGGTTTAGCGGGGGGTGAGGCAGATACGCAGTATTTT. It translates to CASSHGLAGGEADTQYF.

V gene TRBV28 combines with J gene TRBJ1-4, with TRBD1 identical over 8 bases. Germline CDR1 reads MDHEN; CDR2 reads SYDVKM. CDR3 length: 13 amino acids. The V segment lost 4 bases and the J segment 10 bases; nucleotides outside the gene matches: 5. CDR3: CASSWDRTGKLFF. Here the CDR3 DNA reads TGTGCCAGCAGTTGGGACAGGACGGGAAAACTGTTTTTT.

V usage is TRBV19 and J usage is TRBJ1-6; 7 bases are a match to TRBD1. This CDR3 comprises 15 residues. Germline CDR1 LNHDA, CDR2 SQIVND (reference sequence). V lost 7 bases and J lost 7; bases outside the gene matches: 10. CDR3 protein: CASTKGDSKNSPLHF. The CDR3 DNA reads TGTGCCAGTACCAAAGGGGACAGCAAGAATTCACCCCTCCACTTT.

This sequence joins TRBV29-1 and TRBJ1-3; D uncertain. Trimming stripped 7 bases from V and 0 bases from J, with 10 bases between. Germline lookup yields CDR1 SQVTM and CDR2 ANQGSEA. The CDR3 covers 13 residues. The CDR3 DNA sequence: TGCAGCGGAAAAAGGAGCTCTGGAAACACCATATATTTT. Translated: CSGKRSSGNTIYF.

This clone has only one observation. The chain uses TRBV2 and TRBJ2-3; possible D gene TRBD2, 5 bases. The CDR3 spans 15 residues. Germline lookup yields CDR1 SNHLY and CDR2 FYNNEI. The V and J ends lost 4 bases and 0 bases respectively, with 11 bases between them. CDR3 DNA sequence: TGTGCCAGCAGTGTTAATTCGGGGAGCACAGATACGCAGTATTTT. This codes for CASSVNSGSTDTQYF.

The gene calls are TRBV7-7 and TRBJ2-2; D is undetermined. This CDR3 has 16 residues. The germline V gene encodes CDR1 SSHAT and CDR2 FNYEAQ (reference sequence). Trimming pared 5 bases from V and 0 bases from J, leaving 13 bases between. The CDR3 is CASSPFETTNTGELFF. Here the CDR3 DNA reads TGTGCCAGCAGCCCCTTTGAGACAACGAACACCGGGGAGCTGTTTTTT.

The V gene is TRBV2, the J gene TRBJ2-5, with 10 positions matching TRBD2. Per the germline V gene, CDR1 is SNHLY and CDR2 is FYNNEI. The V segment lost 0 bases and the J segment 2 bases; nucleotides outside the gene matches: 6. The CDR3 totals 17 residues. The CDR3 DNA is TGTGCCAGCAGTGAAGCTAGCGGGGGGCCACGACAAGAGACCCAGTACTTC. It yields the protein CASSEASGGPRQETQYF.

The CDR3 bases are TGTGCCAGTTCTACAGACTTGACAGGGAAACTTGGCAGCAATCAGCCCCAGCATTTT. Protein product: CASSTDLTGKLGSNQPQHF. The chain employs TRBV19 and TRBJ1-5, with 7 bases aligning to TRBD1. V shed 8 bases and J 1 base; nucleotides not matched to a gene: 20. This CDR3 is 19 amino acids long. The germline V gene encodes CDR1 LNHDA and CDR2 SQIVND (reference sequence).

The chain couples TRBV6-5 to TRBJ2-2; no firm D call. Germline CDR1 MNHEY, CDR2 SVGAGI. The V gene lost 5 bases and the J gene lost 2 bases, with 9 bases spanning the gap. This CDR3 contains 14 residues. This CDR3 reads CASSRSINTGELFF. The CDR3 DNA follows: TGTGCCAGCAGTAGATCTATCAACACCGGGGAGCTGTTTTTT.

The gene calls are TRBV19 and TRBJ2-7; 8 bases match TRBD2. Germline V gene lookup returns CDR1 LNHDA and CDR2 SQIVND (reference sequence). J was trimmed by 4 bases and V by 11 bases; bases with no gene match: 13. There are 14 residues in the CDR3. The CDR3 sequence: CASSSGRERYEQYF. CDR3 coding DNA: TGTGCCTCCTCCTCCGGGAGGGAGAGATACGAGCAGTACTTC.

Details on this clone: Within the sample, other DNA sequences also encode this same CDR3. Here the CDR3 reads CASSWDRGTEAFF. The CDR3 DNA sequence: TGCGCCAGCAGCTGGGACAGGGGCACTGAAGCTTTCTTT. V gene TRBV5-1 combines with J gene TRBJ1-1, with TRBD1 matching 10 bases. The CDR3 runs 13 residues. In germline, CDR1 is SGHRS, CDR2 YFSETQ. J lost 4 bases, V lost 3 bases, and 0 bases had no gene match.

V and J are TRBV7-9 and TRBJ1-2; weak D call: TRBD1 (6 bases). Trimming left V 5 bases short and J 5 bases short, with 18 bases between. The CDR3 consists of 15 residues. Germline V gene sequence: CDR1 SEHNR, CDR2 FQNEAQ (reference sequence). DNA for the CDR3: TGTGCCAGCAGCCCGCCGGGGGGCAGTGGGTATGGCTACACCTTC. Amino acid sequence: CASSPPGGSGYGYTF.

The chain employs TRBV2 and TRBJ1-1; 8 bases are a match to TRBD1. The CDR3 has 14 residues. After removal of 5 bases from V and 6 bases from J, the junction contained 8 bases not matched to a gene. Germline V gives CDR1 SNHLY, CDR2 FYNNEI. The CDR3 region is CASSRTGRTAEAFF. The CDR3 DNA is TGTGCCAGCAGTCGGACAGGGAGAACAGCTGAAGCTTTCTTT.

This clone was seen more than once but under ten times. The DNA of the CDR3 is TGTGCCAGCAGCCGGGGGGACACAGATACGCAGTATTTT. This encodes CASSRGDTDTQYF. This chain uses TRBV6-4 with TRBJ2-3, with 7 nucleotides matching TRBD2. V trimming: 6 bases; J trimming: 2 bases; junction bases outside the gene matches: 2. The CDR3 has 13 residues. Germline V gene lookup returns CDR1 MRHNA and CDR2 SNTAGT.

The chain has TRBV2 and TRBJ1-3; 7 bases fit TRBD1. The CDR3 is 14 residues long. Trimming removed 6 bases from V and 3 bases from J; junction bases left unmatched: 5. Germline V CDR1 and CDR2: SNHLY, FYNNEI. CDR3 sequence (DNA): TGTGCCAGCAGCGACAGGGTCAATGGAAACACCATATATTTT. It yields the protein CASSDRVNGNTIYF.

The chain carries TRBV29-1 and TRBJ2-3; 8 bases align to TRBD1. V was clipped by 4 bases and J by 2 bases; unmatched bases: 8. The CDR3 contains 15 residues. The germline CDR1 and CDR2 sequences are SQVTM and ANQGSEA. The CDR3 DNA is TGCAGCGTTGCCAGGACAGGGAGAGACACAGATACGCAGTATTTT. This sequence encodes CSVARTGRDTDTQYF.